The rows below give T cell receptor beta chains drawn from one sample of a study of shared clonotypes between healthy human individuals. Data came from immunoSEQ multiplex PCR; TCRdb stores just in-frame clones and leaves some out. The repertoire holds millions of clones, with roughly 94% as singletons. The sample consisted of naive CD4+ T cells sorted from blood. Receptor source: a man in his late teens or twenties in good health. CDR3s include the opening cysteine and the closing phenylalanine or tryptophan. D genes are given only for firm matches. A row's size may be missing; if present it is once, few, many or a size class.

clone size	V gene	CDR3 length	D gene	J gene	CDR3 protein	CDR3 DNA
.	TRBV5-1	15	.	TRBJ2-1	CASSLDHGSRNEQFF	TGCGCCAGCAGCTTGGATCACGGGAGTAGGAATGAGCAGTTCTTC
.	TRBV14	13	.	TRBJ2-4	CASSQSLTGIQYF	TGTGCCAGCAGCCAATCACTAACGGGCATTCAGTACTTC
.	TRBV4-1	16	.	TRBJ1-6	CASSQDQGGAGSPLHF	TGCGCCAGCAGCCAAGATCAAGGGGGGGCTGGTTCACCCCTCCACTTT
.	TRBV30	14	.	TRBJ2-1	CAWSVLAHRDEQFF	TGTGCCTGGAGTGTACTAGCACACCGGGATGAGCAGTTCTTC
.	TRBV6-1	13	TRBD1	TRBJ1-6	CASTDRGGSPLHF	TGTGCCAGCACTGACAGGGGAGGTTCACCCCTCCACTTT
.	TRBV10-1	16	.	TRBJ2-3	CATSVGESTSTDTQYF	TGCGCCACCTCCGTTGGGGAGAGCACTAGCACAGATACGCAGTATTTT
.	TRBV7-8	14	.	TRBJ1-2	CASSSSTLNYGYTF	TGTGCCAGCAGCTCCTCCACCCTTAACTATGGCTACACCTTC
.	TRBV6-5	14	.	TRBJ1-3	CASSSTGFGNTIYF	TGTGCCAGCAGCTCCACAGGGTTTGGAAACACCATATATTTT
.	TRBV28	14	.	TRBJ1-4	CASSSGARGEKLFF	TGTGCCAGCAGTTCCGGGGCCAGGGGTGAAAAACTGTTTTTT
.	TRBV7-9	12	.	TRBJ2-7	CASSLTGFEQYF	TGTGCCAGCAGTTTAACAGGGTTCGAGCAGTACTTC
.	TRBV6-5	13	.	TRBJ1-5	CASSPQAGASQHF	TGTGCCAGCAGCCCCCAGGCGGGAGCGTCCCAGCATTTT
.	TRBV27	14	.	TRBJ2-4	CASSSYLDANIQYF	TGTGCCAGCAGTTCCTATTTAGACGCAAACATTCAGTACTTC
.	TRBV29-1	10	.	TRBJ1-2	CSVDSGGYTF	TGCAGCGTTGATAGCGGTGGCTACACCTTC
.	TRBV13	17	TRBD2	TRBJ2-4	CASSRRGTSGALGRGYF	TGTGCCAGCAGCCGCAGAGGGACTAGCGGGGCCCTGGGGCGGGGGTACTTC
.	TRBV7-9	14	.	TRBJ2-3	CASNKQGRTDTQYF	TGTGCCAGCAACAAACAGGGTAGGACAGATACGCAGTATTTT
.	TRBV6-5	13	.	TRBJ2-1	CASSYDLGDEQFF	TGTGCCAGCAGTTATGATCTTGGTGATGAGCAGTTCTTC
.	TRBV11-2	15	TRBD1	TRBJ2-3	CASTSAGTGTDTQYF	TGTGCCAGCACCTCGGCGGGGACAGGGACAGATACGCAGTATTTT
.	TRBV5-1	16	.	TRBJ2-3	CASSLGAQGSTDTQYF	TGCGCCAGCAGCTTGGGGGCGCAGGGCAGCACAGATACGCAGTATTTT
.	TRBV7-9	16	TRBD1	TRBJ2-3	CASSLRSQGGTDTQYF	TGTGCCAGCAGCTTAAGAAGTCAGGGGGGCACAGATACGCAGTATTTT
.	TRBV29-1	17	.	TRBJ1-3	CSVEGRLSPESGNTIYF	TGCAGCGTTGAAGGACGGTTGTCCCCCGAATCTGGAAACACCATATATTTT
.	TRBV21-1	16	.	TRBJ1-2	CASSKVSKRPNYGYTF	TGTGCCAGCAGCAAAGTTTCCAAACGGCCTAACTATGGCTACACCTTC
.	TRBV7-2	13	.	TRBJ2-7	CASSLAGEGEQYF	TGTGCCAGCAGCTTAGCAGGGGAAGGCGAGCAGTACTTC
.	TRBV7-3	15	TRBD1	TRBJ2-7	CASSLSGQGAYEQYF	TGTGCCAGCAGCTTAAGCGGCCAGGGGGCTTACGAGCAGTACTTC
.	TRBV18	16	TRBD1	TRBJ1-4	CASSASQGASEEKLFF	TGTGCCAGCTCTGCTTCCCAGGGGGCTTCGGAGGAAAAACTGTTTTTT
once	TRBV6-1	14	.	TRBJ2-1	CASSADSYYNEQFF	TGTGCCAGCAGTGCGGACAGCTATTACAATGAGCAGTTCTTC
.	TRBV15	17	TRBD1	TRBJ2-3	CATSRLRGQGSPDTQYF	TGTGCCACCAGCAGACTCCGGGGACAGGGCTCCCCAGATACGCAGTATTTT
.	TRBV7-6	18	.	TRBJ1-1	CASSLAPSVLPVNTEAFF	TGTGCCAGCAGCTTAGCTCCCTCCGTTCTCCCCGTGAACACTGAAGCTTTCTTT
.	TRBV18	18	TRBD1	TRBJ2-6	CASSQFATGVSGANVLTF	TGTGCCAGCTCACAATTTGCAACAGGGGTCTCTGGGGCCAACGTCCTGACTTTC
.	TRBV6-5	15	TRBD1	TRBJ2-7	CASSGPGTGVSEQYF	TGTGCCAGCAGTGGGCCCGGGACAGGGGTTTCCGAGCAGTACTTC
.	TRBV30	16	.	TRBJ2-3	CAWSAGTPGFTDTQYF	TGTGCCTGGAGCGCCGGGACTCCGGGATTCACAGATACGCAGTATTTT
.	TRBV5-4	15	.	TRBJ2-5	CASSLQGEPGKTQYF	TGTGCCAGCAGCTTGCAGGGCGAGCCGGGAAAGACCCAGTACTTC
.	TRBV30	15	.	TRBJ2-1	CAWSVSSVGVNEQFF	TGTGCCTGGAGTGTAAGTTCGGTGGGAGTCAATGAGCAGTTCTTC
.	TRBV30	14	TRBD1	TRBJ1-2	CAWRYGQGARGYTF	TGTGCCTGGAGATATGGACAGGGGGCTCGCGGCTACACCTTC
.	TRBV5-4	17	TRBD1	TRBJ2-7	CASSRLGTGTGRYEQYF	TGTGCCAGCAGCAGACTAGGAACCGGGACAGGGAGGTACGAGCAGTACTTC
few	TRBV7-2	15	.	TRBJ2-7	CASSLGTGRTYEQYF	TGTGCCAGCAGCTTAGGCACAGGGCGGACCTACGAGCAGTACTTC